The 4 T cell receptor beta chains below were found in one sample sequenced in a study of blood T cell repertoires in COVID-19. Sequencing was performed with immunoSEQ multiplex PCR; in TCRdb, only in-frame clones are kept and a portion is missing. The table records about 250,000 clones, more than 80% of them present only once. Sequencing was carried out using PBMCs or T cells enriched from blood (not recorded which). Receptors originate from a woman under 30 who had recovered from COVID-19.

The CDR3 nucleotides read TGCAGCGTTGTAGGAGGGAGGGGCACAGATACGCAGTATTTT. Its protein product is CSVVGGRGTDTQYF. This chain uses TRBV29-1 with TRBJ2-3; 7 nucleotides match TRBD2. This CDR3 contains 14 residues. V lost 4 bases to trimming and J lost 1 base; unmatched junction nucleotides: 5. CDR1 and CDR2 (germline): SQVTM, ANQGSEA.

The genes are TRBV11-2 and TRBJ2-7, with D maybe TRBD2 (5 bases). V lost 4 bases and J 2 bases, leaving 15 bases between the germline ends. The germline gives CDR1 SGHAT, CDR2 FQNNGV. The length of the CDR3 is 15 residues. The CDR3 DNA sequence: TGTGCCAGCAGCTCCATGGAGCGGCGAGCCTACGAGCAGTACTTC. It codes for CASSSMERRAYEQYF.

This clone was counted only a few times. The gene calls are TRBV7-9 and TRBJ1-6; D is uncertain. Between the trimmed V and J ends, which lost 4 bases and 0 bases, there was a span of 13 bases. Per the germline V gene, CDR1 is SEHNR and CDR2 is FQNEAQ (reference sequence). CDR3 size: 17 residues. CDR3: CASSSGVSGSYNSPLHF. CDR3 nucleotide sequence: TGTGCCAGCAGCTCCGGGGTATCAGGCTCCTATAATTCACCCCTCCACTTT.

The chain couples TRBV6-5 to TRBJ1-4; weak D call: TRBD1 (6 bases). The CDR3 length is 13 residues. Trimming removed 6 bases from V and 5 bases from J, with 10 bases in between. The germline gives CDR1 MNHEY, CDR2 SVGAGI. CDR3 sequence (DNA): TGTGCCAGCAGGGGACAAGCAAATGAAAAACTGTTTTTT. The encoded protein is CASRGQANEKLFF.